A selection of T cell receptor beta chains follows, all from one sample in a study of beta chain features in type 1 diabetes. TCRdb's table, derived via immunoSEQ multiplex PCR, lists solely in-frame clones and lacks some. The data show 500,000 to 700,000 clones, with about 14% seen just once and approximately 0.099% held by the top ten. Material for sequencing was naive CD4+ T cells from blood. The receptors originated from a man between 18 and 35 years old in good health. The CDR3 runs from the conserved cysteine through the conserved F or W. The D gene is left open where the match is weak. Rows may omit the clone size; those that give it use once, few, many or a size class.

J gene	clone size	V gene	D gene	CDR3 protein	CDR3 DNA
TRBJ1-1	NA	TRBV15	TRBD1	CATSRGGGVEAFF	TGTGCCACCAGCAGAGGAGGGGGCGTGGAGGCTTTCTTT
TRBJ1-1	few	TRBV27	TRBD1	CAGLNWDRGMNTEAFF	TGTGCCGGCTTGAATTGGGACAGGGGAATGAACACTGAAGCTTTCTTT
TRBJ2-6	few	TRBV18	NA	CASSPGVSGANVLTF	TGTGCCAGCTCACCAGGGGTTTCCGGGGCCAACGTCCTGACTTTC
TRBJ1-4	few	TRBV5-6	NA	CASSWGTNDKLFF	TGTGCCAGCAGTTGGGGGACAAATGATAAACTGTTTTTT
TRBJ1-3	NA	TRBV18	NA	CASSIGSSGNTIYF	TGTGCCAGCTCAATTGGAAGCTCTGGAAACACCATATATTTT
TRBJ2-3	few	TRBV6-4	NA	CAIQLGTDTQYF	TGTGCCATCCAACTCGGGACAGATACGCAGTATTTT
TRBJ1-1	NA	TRBV28	NA	CASSLRHTEAFF	TGTGCCAGCAGTTTGAGACACACTGAAGCTTTCTTT
TRBJ1-1	NA	TRBV7-2	NA	CASSPRGQGNTEAFF	TGTGCCAGCAGCCCTAGAGGCCAGGGGAACACTGAAGCTTTCTTT
TRBJ2-5	NA	TRBV5-1	TRBD1	CASSLEQGGTQYF	TGCGCCAGCAGCTTAGAACAGGGGGGGACCCAGTACTTC
TRBJ1-2	few	TRBV7-9	TRBD1	CASSTRGQGKYGYTF	TGTGCCAGCAGCACCCGGGGACAGGGGAAATATGGCTACACCTTC
TRBJ2-4	few	TRBV4-2	NA	CASSQGVNAAKNIQYF	TGTGCCAGCAGCCAAGGAGTTAACGCAGCCAAAAACATTCAGTACTTC
TRBJ1-2	few	TRBV18	NA	CASLPTVENYGYTF	TGTGCCAGCTTACCCACCGTGGAAAACTATGGCTACACCTTC
TRBJ2-3	NA	TRBV30	TRBD2	CAWSVLRRTSGATDTQYF	TGTGCCTGGAGTGTACTGAGAAGGACTAGCGGGGCCACAGATACGCAGTATTTT
TRBJ2-7	few	TRBV18	NA	CASSPRDGEQYF	TGTGCCAGCTCACCGAGGGACGGCGAGCAGTACTTC
TRBJ1-5	few	TRBV6-5	NA	CASSTTGNQPQHF	TGTGCCAGCAGTACCACAGGGAATCAGCCCCAGCATTTT
TRBJ2-6	few	TRBV5-1	NA	CASSLMGTGANVLTF	TGCGCCAGCAGCTTGATGGGGACCGGGGCCAACGTCCTGACTTTC
TRBJ2-5	NA	TRBV14	TRBD1	CASSQANRGLETQYF	TGTGCCAGCAGCCAAGCTAACAGGGGGCTGGAGACCCAGTACTTC
TRBJ1-2	NA	TRBV7-9	NA	CASSLGGTRLNYGYTF	TGTGCCAGCAGCTTAGGGGGGACACGCCTGAACTATGGCTACACCTTC
TRBJ2-2	NA	TRBV18	TRBD1	CASLDRAGSSTGELFF	TGTGCCAGCCTGGACAGGGCGGGTTCTTCCACCGGGGAGCTGTTTTTT
TRBJ1-2	few	TRBV7-2	NA	CASSLEGRTGYTF	TGTGCCAGCAGCTTAGAGGGGAGAACGGGCTACACCTTC
TRBJ1-1	few	TRBV29-1	NA	CSVVRRGAEAFF	TGCAGCGTTGTTAGAAGGGGGGCTGAAGCTTTCTTT
TRBJ1-2	few	TRBV10-3	NA	CAISAGNNYGYTF	TGTGCCATCAGTGCCGGCAATAACTATGGCTACACCTTC
TRBJ1-5	few	TRBV18	TRBD1	CASSPKTGDQPQHF	TGTGCCAGCTCACCGAAAACAGGGGATCAGCCCCAGCATTTT
TRBJ2-7	NA	TRBV14	TRBD2	CASSQGLAIHYEQYF	TGTGCCAGCAGCCAAGGACTAGCGATCCACTACGAGCAGTACTTC
TRBJ1-5	NA	TRBV11-2	NA	CASSLVGPNQPQHF	TGTGCCAGCAGCTTAGTGGGACCGAATCAGCCCCAGCATTTT
TRBJ2-3	NA	TRBV12-5	TRBD1	CASGFVLSRTGRTDTQYF	TGTGCTAGTGGTTTTGTATTAAGTCGGACAGGGCGCACAGATACGCAGTATTTT
TRBJ2-1	NA	TRBV7-3	NA	CASSWGFGNEQFF	TGTGCCAGCAGCTGGGGTTTTGGCAATGAGCAGTTCTTC
TRBJ2-2	NA	TRBV7-3	NA	CASSFPRGNRAGELFF	TGTGCCAGCAGCTTCCCCAGGGGTAATAGGGCCGGGGAGCTGTTTTTT
TRBJ1-2	few	TRBV5-1	NA	CASSSGNYGYTF	TGCGCCAGCAGCTCCGGGAACTATGGCTACACCTTC
TRBJ1-4	NA	TRBV6-5	NA	CASSYGSAANEKLFF	TGTGCCAGCAGTTACGGCAGTGCGGCTAATGAAAAACTGTTTTTT
TRBJ2-1	few	TRBV6-4	NA	CASSRDRGEVNEQFF	TGTGCCAGCAGTCGCGATAGGGGAGAGGTGAATGAGCAGTTCTTC
TRBJ1-5	NA	TRBV11-3	TRBD1	CASTPSHNIPGPQGDQPQHF	TGTGCCAGCACCCCATCACATAACATACCGGGTCCCCAGGGGGATCAGCCCCAGCATTTT
TRBJ1-6	few	TRBV4-3	TRBD1	CASSQTGVRSPLHF	TGCGCCAGCAGCCAGACAGGGGTTCGTTCACCCCTCCACTTT
TRBJ1-5	NA	TRBV30	NA	CAWSFWGSPQHF	TGTGCCTGGAGTTTCTGGGGATCACCCCAGCATTTT
TRBJ2-7	NA	TRBV18	TRBD2	CASSPGTASGRGRYEQYF	TGTGCCAGCTCACCCGGGACAGCTAGCGGGAGAGGGAGGTACGAGCAGTACTTC
TRBJ1-4	NA	TRBV6-5	TRBD1	CASSSQGRANEKLFF	TGTGCCAGCAGTTCACAGGGGCGGGCTAATGAAAAACTGTTTTTT
TRBJ2-6	few	TRBV29-1	NA	CSVGTSGTGANVLTF	TGCAGCGTTGGAACGTCCGGGACCGGGGCCAACGTCCTGACTTTC
TRBJ1-5	NA	TRBV7-9	NA	CASSLEWGARGNQPQHF	TGTGCCAGCAGCTTAGAATGGGGGGCAAGAGGCAATCAGCCCCAGCATTTT
TRBJ2-7	NA	TRBV7-2	NA	CASSLGVGVASISYEQYF	TGTGCCAGCAGCTTAGGTGTAGGGGTCGCCTCCATCTCCTACGAGCAGTACTTC
TRBJ1-5	NA	TRBV6-1	NA	CASSTTRFPQPQHF	TGTGCCAGTTCGACGACCCGCTTCCCTCAGCCCCAGCATTTT
TRBJ2-7	few	TRBV15	NA	CATREGVGSYEQYF	TGTGCCACCAGGGAGGGTGTGGGCTCCTACGAGCAGTACTTC
TRBJ2-4	NA	TRBV7-3	NA	CASSLTAGSFGNIQYF	TGTGCCAGCAGCTTAACTGCCGGGTCCTTTGGGAACATTCAGTACTTC
TRBJ2-5	NA	TRBV30	TRBD1	CAWSWDRGQETQYF	TGTGCCTGGAGTTGGGACAGGGGGCAAGAGACCCAGTACTTC
TRBJ1-1	few	TRBV9	NA	CASSVGGQNTEAFF	TGTGCCAGCAGCGTAGGCGGACAAAACACTGAAGCTTTCTTT
TRBJ1-2	few	TRBV4-2	NA	CASSQDSRGSGYGYTF	TGTGCCAGCAGCCAAGATTCAAGGGGTTCGGGCTATGGCTACACCTTC
TRBJ2-5	few	TRBV7-2	NA	CASSALNSGETQYF	TGTGCCAGCAGCGCCCTCAACTCCGGGGAGACCCAGTACTTC
TRBJ2-7	NA	TRBV10-3	TRBD1	CAISGDRGLYEQYF	TGTGCCATCAGTGGTGACAGGGGGCTCTACGAGCAGTACTTC
TRBJ2-2	few	TRBV10-3	TRBD2	CAIRPSGRNTGELFF	TGTGCCATCAGACCTAGCGGGAGAAACACCGGGGAGCTGTTTTTT
TRBJ1-5	NA	TRBV18	NA	CASSPPNRRENQPQHF	TGTGCCAGCTCACCACCGAACAGAAGAGAGAATCAGCCCCAGCATTTT
TRBJ2-4	few	TRBV10-3	NA	CAISEGGLAKNIQYF	TGTGCCATCAGTGAGGGGGGGTTAGCCAAAAACATTCAGTACTTC
TRBJ2-5	few	TRBV7-9	NA	CASSFGLKETQYF	TGTGCCAGCAGCTTCGGACTAAAAGAGACCCAGTACTTC
TRBJ1-1	few	TRBV4-2	NA	CASSQGAGRARPRMNTEAFF	TGTGCCAGCAGCCAAGGCGCGGGCAGGGCGAGACCTCGCATGAACACTGAAGCTTTCTTT
TRBJ1-4	NA	TRBV6-5	TRBD1	CASRSGQPNEKLFF	TGTGCCAGCAGATCGGGACAGCCTAATGAAAAACTGTTTTTT